The rows below give T cell receptor beta chains drawn from one sample of a study of shared clonotypes between healthy human individuals. Measured with immunoSEQ multiplex PCR; TCRdb has only the in-frame clones, and not every one. This table has more than 2 million clones, over 85% appearing once. Sequenced: naive CD8+ T cells from PBMCs. These receptors all stem from a man in his late teens or twenties in good health. Some clones in this sample may be carry-over from other donors' samples. CDR3s include the opening cysteine and the closing phenylalanine or tryptophan. Fields, in order: V gene, J gene, clone size, D gene, CDR3 DNA, CDR3 protein. D genes are given only for firm matches. A row's size may be missing; if present it is once, few, many or a size class.

v_gene: TRBV28; j_gene: TRBJ2-7; abundance: .; d_gene: .; CDR3nt: TGTGCCAGCAGTGAGACTAGGGATTACGAGCAGTACTTC; CDR3aa: CASSETRDYEQYF
v_gene: TRBV27; j_gene: TRBJ1-1; abundance: few; d_gene: .; CDR3nt: TGTGCCAGCAGTTCCGGGTCCACTGAAGCTTTCTTT; CDR3aa: CASSSGSTEAFF
v_gene: TRBV19; j_gene: TRBJ2-3; abundance: once; d_gene: .; CDR3nt: TGTGCCAGTAGTATAGAAGGGGGACTGACAAGCTACACAGATACGCAGTATTTT; CDR3aa: CASSIEGGLTSYTDTQYF
v_gene: TRBV4-2; j_gene: TRBJ2-7; abundance: .; d_gene: TRBD2; CDR3nt: TGTGCCAGCAGCCAGGGACTAGCGGGAGTTCTCCACGAGCAGTACTTC; CDR3aa: CASSQGLAGVLHEQYF
v_gene: TRBV7-9; j_gene: TRBJ2-7; abundance: .; d_gene: TRBD2; CDR3nt: TGTGCCAGCAGCGGACCCGGGACTAGCGGATACGAGCAGTACTTC; CDR3aa: CASSGPGTSGYEQYF
v_gene: TRBV19; j_gene: TRBJ1-5; abundance: .; d_gene: TRBD1; CDR3nt: TGTGCCAGTAGTCCCGACAGGGGATATAGCAATCAGCCCCAGCATTTT; CDR3aa: CASSPDRGYSNQPQHF
v_gene: TRBV4-3; j_gene: TRBJ2-4; abundance: once; d_gene: .; CDR3nt: TGCGCCAGCAGCCAAATGCAGCCCGGTTCTTCTGAAAACATTCAGTACTTC; CDR3aa: CASSQMQPGSSENIQYF
v_gene: TRBV19; j_gene: TRBJ2-7; abundance: .; d_gene: .; CDR3nt: TGTGCCAGTAGTGCAAGGAGGAGCTCCTACGAGCAGTACTTC; CDR3aa: CASSARRSSYEQYF
v_gene: TRBV12-5; j_gene: TRBJ2-1; abundance: .; d_gene: TRBD2; CDR3nt: TGTGCTAGTGGTTTGTACGGGGGACTAGCCCATGAGCAGTTCTTC; CDR3aa: CASGLYGGLAHEQFF
v_gene: TRBV11-2; j_gene: TRBJ2-3; abundance: .; d_gene: .; CDR3nt: TGTGCCAGCAGCTTAGATGGCATCCCGCAGTATTTT; CDR3aa: CASSLDGIPQYF
v_gene: TRBV9; j_gene: TRBJ2-1; abundance: .; d_gene: .; CDR3nt: TGTGCCAGCAGCGTAGCGGCCCAGAGGAGCTCCTACAATGAGCAGTTCTTC; CDR3aa: CASSVAAQRSSYNEQFF
v_gene: TRBV13; j_gene: TRBJ1-4; abundance: .; d_gene: .; CDR3nt: TGTGCCAGCAGCCTCTCCGGGGGCAGTGAAAAACTGTTTTTT; CDR3aa: CASSLSGGSEKLFF
v_gene: TRBV6-5; j_gene: TRBJ1-2; abundance: .; d_gene: TRBD1; CDR3nt: TGTGCCAGCAGTTCCGGGACAGAATATGGCTACACCTTC; CDR3aa: CASSSGTEYGYTF
v_gene: TRBV19; j_gene: TRBJ1-5; abundance: .; d_gene: .; CDR3nt: TGTGCCAGTAGTATCTTCGCGGAGAGCAATCAGCCCCAGCATTTT; CDR3aa: CASSIFAESNQPQHF
v_gene: TRBV9; j_gene: TRBJ2-5; abundance: .; d_gene: .; CDR3nt: TGTGCCAGCAGCGTAGGTAGGGCTAGCGATCAAGAGACCCAGTACTTC; CDR3aa: CASSVGRASDQETQYF
v_gene: TRBV5-8; j_gene: TRBJ1-2; abundance: .; d_gene: TRBD1; CDR3nt: TGTGCCAGCAGCCGGGACAGGGGACTTAACTATGGCTACACCTTC; CDR3aa: CASSRDRGLNYGYTF
v_gene: TRBV5-1; j_gene: TRBJ2-1; abundance: .; d_gene: .; CDR3nt: TGCGCCAGCAGCCAAAGAACGCAGGGAAGGAATGAGCAGTTCTTC; CDR3aa: CASSQRTQGRNEQFF
v_gene: TRBV27; j_gene: TRBJ1-4; abundance: .; d_gene: TRBD1; CDR3nt: TGTGCCAGCAGTTTCACACCGGACAGGGTGGAAAAACTGTTTTTT; CDR3aa: CASSFTPDRVEKLFF
v_gene: TRBV9; j_gene: TRBJ1-4; abundance: .; d_gene: .; CDR3nt: TGTGCCAGCAGCATAAACGGGGCACCTAATGAAAAACTGTTTTTT; CDR3aa: CASSINGAPNEKLFF
v_gene: TRBV9; j_gene: TRBJ2-7; abundance: .; d_gene: .; CDR3nt: TGTGCCAGCAGCGTAGGGGCCCAGGGCTACGAGCAGTACTTC; CDR3aa: CASSVGAQGYEQYF
v_gene: TRBV5-1; j_gene: TRBJ2-1; abundance: .; d_gene: .; CDR3nt: TGCGCCAGCAGCTTCGTTAGGACGCCTACCTACAATGAGCAGTTCTTC; CDR3aa: CASSFVRTPTYNEQFF
v_gene: TRBV7-9; j_gene: TRBJ1-2; abundance: .; d_gene: .; CDR3nt: TGTGCCAGCAGCTTAGAAGCTAACTATGGCTACACCTTC; CDR3aa: CASSLEANYGYTF
v_gene: TRBV4-2; j_gene: TRBJ1-4; abundance: once; d_gene: TRBD1; CDR3nt: TGTGCCAGCAGCCAAGCGGGGGGACAGGGAAATGAAAAACTGTTTTTT; CDR3aa: CASSQAGGQGNEKLFF
v_gene: TRBV29-1; j_gene: TRBJ1-1; abundance: few; d_gene: .; CDR3nt: TGCAGCGGGGAGTCCGCTGAAGCTTTCTTT; CDR3aa: CSGESAEAFF
v_gene: TRBV7-9; j_gene: TRBJ1-1; abundance: once; d_gene: .; CDR3nt: TGTGCCAGCAGCTTACTTGACAGTGAAGCTTTCTTT; CDR3aa: CASSLLDSEAFF
v_gene: TRBV6-1; j_gene: TRBJ2-2; abundance: .; d_gene: .; CDR3nt: TGTGCCAGCAGTGAAGTTTTGGCCACCGGGGAGCTGTTTTTT; CDR3aa: CASSEVLATGELFF
v_gene: TRBV29-1; j_gene: TRBJ1-2; abundance: .; d_gene: TRBD1; CDR3nt: TGCAGCGTTGAGGACAGGACTATCTATGGCTACACCTTC; CDR3aa: CSVEDRTIYGYTF
v_gene: TRBV6-5; j_gene: TRBJ1-2; abundance: .; d_gene: .; CDR3nt: TGTGCCAGCAGTTACTATGGGTACGGCGGCTACACCTTC; CDR3aa: CASSYYGYGGYTF
v_gene: TRBV2; j_gene: TRBJ1-2; abundance: .; d_gene: .; CDR3nt: TGTGCCAGAAGTATCGAGGGGCAGCGCTATGGCTACACCTTC; CDR3aa: CARSIEGQRYGYTF
v_gene: TRBV2; j_gene: TRBJ1-3; abundance: once; d_gene: .; CDR3nt: TGTGCCAGCAGCAACGTTCGAGTTACTCACTCTGGAAACACCATATATTTT; CDR3aa: CASSNVRVTHSGNTIYF
v_gene: TRBV19; j_gene: TRBJ1-5; abundance: few; d_gene: TRBD1; CDR3nt: TGTGCCAGTCTCCCTGACAGGGGCAATCAGCCCCAGCATTTT; CDR3aa: CASLPDRGNQPQHF
v_gene: TRBV30; j_gene: TRBJ2-7; abundance: once; d_gene: .; CDR3nt: TGTGCCTGGAGTGTCGGACGTGGGGAGCAGTACTTC; CDR3aa: CAWSVGRGEQYF
v_gene: TRBV5-4; j_gene: TRBJ2-7; abundance: .; d_gene: TRBD1; CDR3nt: TGTGCCGTTGGACAGGGAACCTACGAGCAGTACTTC; CDR3aa: CAVGQGTYEQYF
v_gene: TRBV29-1; j_gene: TRBJ1-2; abundance: .; d_gene: .; CDR3nt: TGCAGCGTTCCCGAGACAGCCTTCTACACCTTC; CDR3aa: CSVPETAFYTF
v_gene: TRBV30; j_gene: TRBJ1-6; abundance: .; d_gene: .; CDR3nt: TGTGCCTGGAGTTCGGGGAGCTCCTATAATTCACCCCTCCACTTT; CDR3aa: CAWSSGSSYNSPLHF
v_gene: TRBV28; j_gene: TRBJ2-5; abundance: .; d_gene: .; CDR3nt: TGTGCCAGCAGAATCCAGGACAACCAAGAGACCCAGTACTTC; CDR3aa: CASRIQDNQETQYF
v_gene: TRBV28; j_gene: TRBJ2-7; abundance: once; d_gene: TRBD2; CDR3nt: TGTGCCAGCAGGGCCCAGACTAGCGGGAGGACTTACTTC; CDR3aa: CASRAQTSGRTYF
v_gene: TRBV7-9; j_gene: TRBJ2-2; abundance: .; d_gene: TRBD1; CDR3nt: TGTGCCAGCAGCCCGGACAGGGCTGGGGAGCTGTTTTTT; CDR3aa: CASSPDRAGELFF
v_gene: TRBV15; j_gene: TRBJ2-7; abundance: .; d_gene: TRBD1; CDR3nt: TGTGCCACCAGCACCCGGGACAGCCTCTACGAGCAGTACTTC; CDR3aa: CATSTRDSLYEQYF
v_gene: TRBV7-9; j_gene: TRBJ2-7; abundance: .; d_gene: .; CDR3nt: TGTGCCAGCAGCTTAGCGGGTAGTCCCTACGAGCAGTACTTC; CDR3aa: CASSLAGSPYEQYF
v_gene: TRBV21-1; j_gene: TRBJ2-1; abundance: .; d_gene: .; CDR3nt: TGTGCCAGCAGCCCTCGCGGGAGTGTCGGCAATGAGCAGTTCTTC; CDR3aa: CASSPRGSVGNEQFF
v_gene: TRBV5-5; j_gene: TRBJ1-5; abundance: .; d_gene: .; CDR3nt: TGTGCCAGCAGTTCAGGTGGTGGCAATCAGCCCCAGCATTTT; CDR3aa: CASSSGGGNQPQHF
v_gene: TRBV12-5; j_gene: TRBJ1-5; abundance: .; d_gene: .; CDR3nt: TGTGCTAGTGGCATCGATCAGCCCCAGCATTTT; CDR3aa: CASGIDQPQHF
v_gene: TRBV13; j_gene: TRBJ1-4; abundance: .; d_gene: .; CDR3nt: TGTGCCAGCACTCCTGGACGGAGTAATGAAAAACTGTTTTTT; CDR3aa: CASTPGRSNEKLFF
v_gene: TRBV7-3; j_gene: TRBJ2-3; abundance: once; d_gene: .; CDR3nt: TGTGCCAGCAGCTTCGGACCAGATACGCAGTATTTT; CDR3aa: CASSFGPDTQYF
v_gene: TRBV9; j_gene: TRBJ2-5; abundance: .; d_gene: .; CDR3nt: TGTGCCAGCAGCCCCTGGAGTTCCGCGACCCAGTACTTC; CDR3aa: CASSPWSSATQYF
v_gene: TRBV6-1; j_gene: TRBJ2-7; abundance: once; d_gene: TRBD2; CDR3nt: TGTGCCAGCATCTTACTAGCGGGAGGGCCCTACGAGCAGTACTTC; CDR3aa: CASILLAGGPYEQYF
v_gene: TRBV9; j_gene: TRBJ1-5; abundance: .; d_gene: TRBD1; CDR3nt: TGTGCCAGCAGCACAGGGGATCAGCCCCAGCATTTT; CDR3aa: CASSTGDQPQHF
v_gene: TRBV4-1; j_gene: TRBJ2-2; abundance: .; d_gene: TRBD1; CDR3nt: TGCGCCAGCAGCCAAAGACAGGGTCGGGCCGGGGAGCTGTTTTTT; CDR3aa: CASSQRQGRAGELFF